In this sample, the clone carrying this T cell receptor (beta chain) turned up once. Its specificity is not known. These data come from a study of memory CD4+ T cells and cytomegalovirus serostatus. Study-level information: Of the healthy Belgian adults, under 10 were CMV seropositive and 24 seronegative.

Notes on the study in general: A US-trained random forest predicted CMV serostatus with median AUC around 0.91.

This CDR3 spans 11 amino acids. Per the germline V gene, CDR1 is SGHTS and CDR2 is YDEGEE. V was shortened by 0 bases and J by 15 bases, with 10 bases between the two germline ends. Original methodology: After removing out-of-frame reads, around 2,000,000 distinct TCRbeta sequences remained. Sequencing was performed with immunoSEQ multiplex PCR; in TCRdb, only in-frame clones are kept and a portion is missing. From that table come the V and J calls and clone size; the DNA was used to work out D and trimming. The sample contains about 46,000 clones, around four fifths of which appear only once. Single viable CD3+CD4+CD8-CD45RO+ cells were sorted as the memory CD4+ T cells.

This sequence was found in an adult in good health and CMV-seronegative. Sample: memory CD4+ T cells from blood. The chain links TRBV5-8 to TRBJ2-4; the D gene is possibly TRBD1 (5 bases). The CDR3 reads CASSLGQLRYF. The CDR3 DNA follows: TGTGCCAGCAGCTTGGGACAGTTACGGTACTTC. Together with reference TRBV5-8 and TRBJ2-4, the CDR3 gives the full variable domain: EAGVTQSPTHLIKTRGQQATLRCSPISGHTSVYWYQQALGLGLQFLLWYDEGEERNRGNFPPRFSGRQFPNYSSELNVNALELEDSALYLCASSLGQLRYFGAGTRLSVL.